Presented here are 5 T cell receptor beta chains from one specimen sequenced in a study of PD-1 blockade in classical Hodgkin lymphoma. Each of the patients experienced relapse following autologous stem cell transplantation, and their brentuximab vedotin exposure differed. The method was immunoSEQ multiplex PCR; TCRdb's version includes in-frame clones alone and lacks a portion of them. Found here are roughly 97,000 clones, 65% to 85% of them singletons; the top ten hold 9% to 15%. The sample in question was peripheral blood mononuclear cells (PBMCs), obtained at baseline. Receptor source: a human donor with classical Hodgkin lymphoma.

The CDR3: CASSRPGTGAEQYF. The CDR3 nucleotides are TGTGCCAGCAGCCGCCCGGGGACAGGGGCCGAGCAGTACTTC. V is TRBV27 and J is TRBJ2-7; the match to TRBD1 covers 10 bases. Germline loops: CDR1 MNHEY, CDR2 SMNVEV (reference sequence). V gave up 6 bases and J gave up 6 bases; unmatched junction bases: 8. This CDR3 is 14 amino acids long.

This clone was recorded a few times. This chain uses TRBV19 with TRBJ1-5; D possibly corresponds to TRBD1 (5 bases). The CDR3 spans 13 residues. Between the trimmed V and J ends, which lost 3 bases and 4 bases, there was a span of 7 bases. Germline V CDR1 and CDR2: LNHDA, SQIVND (reference sequence). The CDR3 protein is CASSMGVNQPQHF. CDR3 bases: TGTGCCAGTAGTATGGGGGTGAATCAGCCCCAGCATTTT.

CDR3 nucleotide sequence: TGCGCCAGCAGCCCTTACACTAGCGGGAGGGCCGGAGAGCAGTACTTC. Its protein product is CASSPYTSGRAGEQYF. The chain is built from TRBV5-1 and TRBJ2-7; 13 bases line up with TRBD2. V was pared by 4 bases and J by 7 bases, with 11 bases of the junction left unmatched. From germline, CDR1 is SGHRS and CDR2 YFSETQ. This CDR3 is built from 16 residues.

In this sample, this clone turned up many times. This chain joins TRBV29-1 and TRBJ1-1, with TRBD1 matching 8 bases. This CDR3 has 13 amino acids. V lost 7 bases to trimming and J lost 4 bases; unmatched junction nucleotides: 8. CDR1 is SQVTM, CDR2 ANQGSEA, per germline. DNA of the CDR3: TGCAGCGCTGGACAGGGTGAGAGCACTGAAGCTTTCTTT. Translating gives CSAGQGESTEAFF.

The chain joins TRBV7-2 to TRBJ2-1; TRBD2 is a possible D gene (5 bases). V lost 8 bases to trimming and J lost 10 bases, with 18 bases between them. Germline loops: CDR1 SGHTA, CDR2 FQGNSA. The CDR3 contains 13 residues. CDR3 DNA sequence: TGTGCCAGCCGGTCACTAGGTACAATGGAGCAGTTCTTC. Its protein is CASRSLGTMEQFF.